This TCR beta chain was obtained from a study of shared clonotypes between healthy human individuals. Once extracted for a subset, genomic DNA was divided evenly among several immunoSEQ plates. This table comes from immunoSEQ multiplex PCR, and its TCRdb copy is limited to in-frame clones, with some not included. The sample contains about 610,000 clones, about 96% of which appear only once. The study enrolled healthy HIV-negative adults without recent acute infections or vaccinations as donors. CDR1 is MDHEN and CDR2 is SYDVKM in the germline V gene. The CDR3 covers 16 residues. Trimming removed 7 bases from V and 10 bases from J; junction bases left unmatched: 21.

The TCR sequence derives from a woman aged 30 to 39 in good health. The J gene is TRBJ1-2, the V gene TRBV28, with TRBD1 matching 7 bases. What was sequenced was naive CD4+ T cells sorted from blood. Subset described: CD45RA+ positively selected. The CDR3: CASTAPVTTGPGAYTF. In nucleotides, the CDR3 is TGTGCCAGCACCGCACCGGTTACGACAGGGCCCGGTGCCTACACCTTC.